This T cell receptor beta chain appears in the sequencing data of a study of T cell responses to AZD1222 COVID-19 vaccine. Regarding the study as a whole: Mostly white British, mostly female donors; authors suggested clonal diversity may be underestimated.

The V and J ends lost 3 bases and 4 bases respectively, with 13 bases between them. The germline V gene has CDR1 MDHEN and CDR2 SYDVKM. This CDR3 comprises 15 residues. In the case of this clone: The antigen is not known.

Assay: immunoSEQ multiplex PCR; the TCRdb copy retains only in-frame clones and omits some. In the table there are 100,000 to 150,000 clones, less than 95% of which are singletons. This receptor was obtained from an adult in good health. The sample in question was peripheral blood, obtained on day 0 of AZD1222 vaccination. V and J are TRBV28 and TRBJ1-5; a possible D gene is TRBD1 (5 bases). As DNA, the CDR3 is TGTGCCAGCAGTTTGGCAGGGTTGGTAAATCAGCCCCAGCATTTT. This codes for CASSLAGLVNQPQHF.